This entry lists 10 T cell receptor beta chains sequenced from one sample in a study of T cells after yellow fever vaccination. TCRdb re-called the 5' RACE reads through MiXCR, storing one row per CDR3 protein. The table has 250,000 or so distinct CDR3 sequences, roughly 3.5% seen once. Source: PBMCs, taken 15 days after the yellow fever booster vaccination. These receptors were taken from a man in his late teens or twenties who received the YFV17D yellow fever vaccine.

This clonotype was found many times. The gene calls are TRBV6-1 and TRBJ2-7; maybe TRBD1 (6 bases). Germline CDR1 and CDR2: MNHNS and SASEGT. There are 16 residues in the CDR3. Trimming took off 1 base at V and 2 bases at J, with 15 bases between the two ends. The CDR3 spells CASSEVGHFPPYEQYV. Here the CDR3 DNA reads TGTGCCAGCAGTGAAGTGGGACACTTCCCCCCCTACGAGCAGTACGTC.

The chain couples TRBV6-5 to TRBJ2-1; 10 bases fit TRBD2. This CDR3 contains 15 residues. After removal of 4 bases from V and 6 bases from J, the junction contained 6 bases not matched to a gene. Germline CDR1 reads MNHEY; CDR2 reads SVGAGI. Here the CDR3 reads CASSWLSGGANEQFF. In nucleotides, the CDR3 is TGTGCCAGCAGTTGGTTGAGCGGGGGGGCCAATGAGCAGTTCTTC.

This clonotype was seen at least ten times. This chain uses TRBV12-3 or TRBV12-4 with TRBJ2-5, with D maybe TRBD2 (6 bases). The CDR3 has 13 residues. The ends were cut back, 2 bases at V and 9 bases at J, with 13 bases in the middle. CDR3 bases: TGTGCCAGCAGTTTACGCGGGGAGACTTCCCAGTACTTC. This encodes CASSLRGETSQYF.

This clonotype was observed many times. This chain links TRBV6-5 with TRBJ1-1; D might be TRBD1 (6 bases). V lost 5 bases, J lost 3 bases, and 22 bases lay in between. The germline V gene encodes CDR1 MNHEY and CDR2 SVGAGI. The CDR3 runs to 17 residues. The chain's CDR3 is CASSPTNYRVRYTEAFF. The DNA of the CDR3 is TGTGCCAGCAGTCCGACAAATTACAGGGTCCGGTACACTGAAGCTTTCTTT.

The chain couples TRBV19 to TRBJ1-5; possibly TRBD1 for D (5 bases). Looked up from germline, CDR1 is LNHDA and CDR2 is SQIVND (reference sequence). The V gene lost 1 base and the J gene lost 7 bases, with 11 bases spanning the gap. This CDR3 contains 14 residues. CDR3 DNA: TGTGCCAGTAGTATAGGAGCGCGGGGGCAGCCCCAGCATTTT. This translates into CASSIGARGQPQHF.

This clonotype appeared many times. The genes are TRBV7-6 and TRBJ1-3, with TRBD1 matching over 8 bases. CDR1 and CDR2 from the germline V gene are SGHVS and FNYEAQ. V was clipped by 5 bases and J by 6 bases; unmatched bases: 21. The CDR3 has 19 residues. CDR3 coding DNA: TGTGCCAGCAGCCCCCTTGGACAGGGCCCGGAGGCTCTGGCAAACACCATATATTTT. This translates into CASSPLGQGPEALANTIYF. Using reference TRBV7-6 and TRBJ1-3 for the parts outside the CDR3, the full variable domain is GAGVSQSPRYKVTKRGQDVALRCDPISGHVSLYWYRQALGQGPEFLTYFNYEAQQDKSGLPNDRFSAERPEGSISTLTIQRTEQRDSAMYRCASSPLGQGPEALANTIYFGEGSWLTVV.

This clonotype was seen many times. This rearrangement joins TRBV20-1 to TRBJ2-7; the D gene is possibly TRBD2 (5 bases). This CDR3 contains 14 residues. Trimming took 0 bases from V and 5 from J, leaving 14 bases between them. Germline V gene data show CDR1 as DFQATT and CDR2 as SNEGSKA (reference sequence). CDR3 protein: CSARDLEGIHEQYF. The CDR3 DNA reads as TGCAGTGCTAGAGATCTTGAGGGAATCCACGAGCAGTACTTC.

This clonotype showed up many times. V and J are TRBV10-3 and TRBJ1-1, with 8 positions matching TRBD1. The CDR3 is made up of 14 amino acids. Germline V CDR1 and CDR2: ENHRY, SYGVKD. The trim removed 6 bases at V and 5 bases at J, leaving 8 bases unmatched. The CDR3 is CAIREDRGWTEAFF. For the CDR3, the DNA is TGTGCCATCAGGGAAGACAGGGGATGGACTGAAGCTTTCTTT.

At least ten counts were recorded for this clonotype. This chain uses TRBV12-3 or TRBV12-4 with TRBJ2-5; D might be TRBD1 (5 bases). Trimming took 1 base from V and 5 from J, leaving 11 bases between them. There are 14 residues in the CDR3. CDR3 sequence reads: CASSLGGRWETQYF. For the CDR3, the DNA is TGTGCCAGCAGTTTAGGGGGCCGTTGGGAGACCCAGTACTTC.

This clonotype has at least ten counts. The V and J genes are TRBV5-1 and TRBJ2-2; no clear D. Trimming pared 8 bases from V and 7 bases from J, leaving 15 bases between. The germline V gene has CDR1 SGHRS and CDR2 YFSETQ. The CDR3 runs 13 residues. In DNA, the CDR3 is TGCGCCAGTCAGGTCCAACACAACGGGGAGCTGTTTTTT. Amino acids: CASQVQHNGELFF.